This T cell receptor (beta chain) was retrieved from a study of cytomegalovirus exposure and HLA in healthy donors. With regard to this clone: Its cognate antigen is unknown.

The PCR ran on 60 Vbeta and 13 Jbeta primers. Sequenced by immunoSEQ multiplex PCR; TCRdb stores in-frame clones only, minus some. The profile covers 150,000 or so clones, with about 70% appearing a single time and 3% to 4% taken by the ten largest. Whole-study results and caveats: Analysis was carried out at a later point, and it linked a missense DCLRE1C variant to TCR beta V- and J-gene trimming.

This TCR came from a male donor in good health and CMV-seronegative. Sample: PBMCs.

This chain's CDR3 is CARSLAQGQDEQYF. The CDR3 bases are TGTGCCAGAAGCTTGGCACAGGGACAGGACGAGCAGTACTTC. The chain couples TRBV5-3 to TRBJ2-7, with 8 positions matching TRBD1. TRBV5-3 belongs to the ORF category, with a function that is uncertain. The J segment lost 5 bases and the V segment lost 0 bases, leaving 4 bases of the junction unmatched. The CDR3 sequence is 14 residues long.